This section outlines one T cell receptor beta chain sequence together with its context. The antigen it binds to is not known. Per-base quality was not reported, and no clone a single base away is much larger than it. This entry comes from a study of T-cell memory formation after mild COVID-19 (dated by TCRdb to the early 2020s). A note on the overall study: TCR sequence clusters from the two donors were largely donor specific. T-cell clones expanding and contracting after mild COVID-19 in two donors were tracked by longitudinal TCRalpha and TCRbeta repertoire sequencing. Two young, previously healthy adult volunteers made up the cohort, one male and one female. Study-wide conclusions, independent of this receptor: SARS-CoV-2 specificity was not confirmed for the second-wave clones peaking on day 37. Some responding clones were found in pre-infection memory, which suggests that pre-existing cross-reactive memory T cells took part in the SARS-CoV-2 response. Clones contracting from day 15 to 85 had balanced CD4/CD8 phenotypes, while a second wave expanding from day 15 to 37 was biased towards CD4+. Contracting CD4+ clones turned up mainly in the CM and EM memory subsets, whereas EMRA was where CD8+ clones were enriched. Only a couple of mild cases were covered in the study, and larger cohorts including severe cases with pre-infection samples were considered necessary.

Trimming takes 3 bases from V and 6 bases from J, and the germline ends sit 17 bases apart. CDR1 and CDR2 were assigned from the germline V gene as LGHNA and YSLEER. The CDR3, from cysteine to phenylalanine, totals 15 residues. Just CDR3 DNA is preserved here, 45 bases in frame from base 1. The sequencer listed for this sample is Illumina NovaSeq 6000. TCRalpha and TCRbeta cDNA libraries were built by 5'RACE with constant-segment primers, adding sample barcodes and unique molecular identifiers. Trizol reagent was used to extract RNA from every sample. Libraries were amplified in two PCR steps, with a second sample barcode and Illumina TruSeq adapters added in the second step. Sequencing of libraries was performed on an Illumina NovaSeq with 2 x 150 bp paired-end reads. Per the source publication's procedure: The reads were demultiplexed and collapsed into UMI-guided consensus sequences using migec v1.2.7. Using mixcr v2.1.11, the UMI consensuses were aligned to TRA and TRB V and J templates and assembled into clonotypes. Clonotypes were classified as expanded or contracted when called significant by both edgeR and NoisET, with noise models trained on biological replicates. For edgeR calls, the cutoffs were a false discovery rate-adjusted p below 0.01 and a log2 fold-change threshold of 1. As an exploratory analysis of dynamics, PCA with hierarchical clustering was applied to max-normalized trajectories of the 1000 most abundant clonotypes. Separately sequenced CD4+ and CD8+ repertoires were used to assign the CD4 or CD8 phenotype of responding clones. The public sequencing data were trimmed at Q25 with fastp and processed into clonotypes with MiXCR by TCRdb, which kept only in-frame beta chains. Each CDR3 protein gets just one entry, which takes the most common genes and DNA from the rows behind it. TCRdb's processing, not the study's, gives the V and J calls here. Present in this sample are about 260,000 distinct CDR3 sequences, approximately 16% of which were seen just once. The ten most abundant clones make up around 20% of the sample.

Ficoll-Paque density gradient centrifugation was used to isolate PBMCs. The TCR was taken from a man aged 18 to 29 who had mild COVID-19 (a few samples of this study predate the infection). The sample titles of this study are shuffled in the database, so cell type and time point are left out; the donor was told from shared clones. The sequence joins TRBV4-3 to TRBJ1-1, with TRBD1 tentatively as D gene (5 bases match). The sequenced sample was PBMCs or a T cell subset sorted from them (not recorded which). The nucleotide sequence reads TGCGCCAGCAGCCAGGCCCGACATCCGGGGGCTGAAGCTTTCTTT. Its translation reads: CASSQARHPGAEAFF.